A selection of T cell receptor beta chains follows, all from one sample in a study. Each CDR3 protein gets one entry after TCRdb re-called the RT-PCR reads with MiXCR. This sample has 550,000 to 750,000 distinct CDR3 sequences, with about 14% found just once. Sequences were obtained from memory CD4+ T cells from blood. The receptors originated from a female donor in good health, serving as a healthy control. The CDR3 runs from the conserved cysteine through the conserved F or W. The D gene is left open where the match is weak. A row's size may be missing; if present it is once, few, many or a size class.

v_call	d_call	j_call	clone_size	cdr3_aa	cdr3_nt
TRBV7-3	.	TRBJ2-1	many	CASSSRGSQFF	TGTGCCAGCAGCTCCCGCGGGTCACAGTTCTTC
TRBV30	TRBD1	TRBJ2-1	.	CAFHRGGNEQFF	TGTGCCTTTCACAGGGGTGGCAATGAGCAGTTCTTC
TRBV18	TRBD1	TRBJ1-2	few	CASSPRSRDRAMDGYTF	TGTGCCAGCTCACCAAGATCCCGGGACAGGGCTATGGATGGCTACACCTTC
TRBV5-1	.	TRBJ1-4	many	CASSAQGGGSYNEKLFF	TGCGCCAGCAGCGCCCAAGGCGGGGGCTCCTATAATGAAAAACTGTTTTTT
TRBV3-1	.	TRBJ1-2	few	CASSPWDTANYGYTF	TGTGCCAGCAGCCCTTGGGACACTGCTAACTATGGCTACACCTTC
TRBV6-5	TRBD2	TRBJ2-1	many	CASSYTGGSGYNEQFF	TGTGCCAGCAGTTACACCGGGGGGTCGGGGTACAATGAGCAGTTCTTC
TRBV29-1	TRBD1	TRBJ2-2	many	CSVLGTVNTGELFF	TGCAGCGTTTTAGGGACAGTTAACACCGGGGAGCTGTTTTTT
TRBV7-8	TRBD2	TRBJ2-1	.	CASRPTSGITHPYNERFF	TGTGCCAGCAGACCGACTAGCGGGATCACACACCCTTACAATGAGCGGTTCTTC
TRBV6-5	.	TRBJ2-7	.	CASSYIGASSYEQYF	TGTGCCAGCAGTTACATTGGGGCGAGCTCCTACGAGCAGTACTTC
TRBV28	.	TRBJ2-7	.	CASSPIWGLEGYEQYF	TGTGCCAGCAGTCCAATATGGGGGCTGGAAGGTTACGAGCAGTACTTC
TRBV30	.	TRBJ2-5	.	CAWSLGGETQYF	TGTGCCTGGAGTTTAGGGGGAGAGACCCAGTACTTC
TRBV20-1	.	TRBJ2-3	.	CSSAIIDTQYF	TGCAGTAGTGCGATTATAGATACGCAGTATTTT
TRBV12-3/TRBV12-4	TRBD2	TRBJ2-3	many	CASSRLAGRTDTQYF	TGTGCCAGCAGTCGACTAGCGGGGCGCACAGATACGCAGTATTTT
TRBV27	.	TRBJ2-1	few	CASSPTTENEQFF	TGTGCCAGCAGTCCCACTACCGAGAATGAGCAGTTCTTC
TRBV2	.	TRBJ1-2	.	CASSDFQGSFYGYTF	TGTGCCAGCAGTGACTTTCAGGGCAGTTTCTATGGCTACACCTTC
TRBV6-2/TRBV6-3	.	TRBJ1-2	few	CASTRTSNYGYTF	TGTGCCAGCACGAGGACTTCTAACTATGGCTACACCTTC
TRBV6-1	.	TRBJ2-7	few	CASSTRGASILGLSYEQYF	TGTGCCAGCAGCACCCGGGGAGCATCGATTCTGGGACTCTCCTACGAGCAGTACTTC
TRBV28	.	TRBJ2-2	few	CASSLLTSQSNTGELFF	TGTGCCAGCAGCCTCCTGACATCGCAGTCGAACACCGGGGAGCTGTTTTTT
TRBV5-5	TRBD2	TRBJ2-1	.	CASSPLAGGGNKQFF	TGTGCCAGCAGCCCACTAGCGGGAGGAGGCAATAAGCAGTTCTTC
TRBV20-1	.	TRBJ2-7	few	CSSTRAGQYEQYF	TGCAGTTCCACGAGAGCGGGCCAGTACGAGCAGTACTTC
TRBV6-5	TRBD1	TRBJ1-5	many	CASSYSGQGNQPQHF	TGTGCCAGCAGTTACTCGGGACAGGGCAATCAGCCCCAGCATTTT
TRBV5-1	.	TRBJ1-1	.	CASSLWIGGEAFF	TGCGCCAGCAGCTTGTGGATTGGAGGTGAAGCTTTCTTT
TRBV6-1	.	TRBJ1-5	few	CASSEHPDSHQPQHF	TGTGCCAGCAGTGAACATCCGGACAGCCATCAGCCCCAGCATTTT
TRBV6-6	.	TRBJ1-3	many	CASSYTPGARYTIYF	TGTGCCAGCAGTTACACTCCGGGCGCTCGGTACACCATATATTTT
TRBV6-6	TRBD1	TRBJ2-2	.	CASLRQGALINTGELFF	TGTGCCAGCCTCCGACAGGGGGCGCTTATTAACACCGGGGAGCTGTTTTTT
TRBV5-4	.	TRBJ2-5	few	CASSLPGADETQYF	TGTGCCAGCAGCTTGCCGGGGGCTGACGAGACCCAGTACTTC
TRBV12-3/TRBV12-4	.	TRBJ1-6	many	CASSLGGGDSPLHF	TGTGCCAGCAGTTTAGGGGGAGGAGATTCACCCCTCCACTTT
TRBV6-5	.	TRBJ1-1	few	CASSLNRDGNTEAFF	TGTGCCAGCAGTTTAAACAGGGATGGGAACACTGAAGCTTTCTTT
TRBV5-1	TRBD2	TRBJ2-2	few	CASSRTSGRATTGELFF	TGCGCCAGCAGCCGGACTAGCGGGAGGGCCACCACCGGGGAGCTGTTTTTT
TRBV9	TRBD1	TRBJ2-1	.	CASSIGQGTYNEQFF	TGTGCCAGCAGCATCGGACAGGGTACCTACAATGAGCAGTTCTTC
TRBV7-3	TRBD2	TRBJ2-2	.	CASSLGLAGSTGELFF	TGTGCCAGCAGCTTAGGACTAGCGGGATCCACCGGGGAGCTGTTTTTT
TRBV28	.	TRBJ1-2	once	CASSPPSEGSYTF	TGTGCCAGCAGTCCCCCCTCAGAGGGTAGCTACACCTTC
TRBV29-1	.	TRBJ2-5	many	CSVDAGEETQYF	TGCAGCGTTGACGCAGGGGAAGAGACCCAGTACTTC
TRBV12-3/TRBV12-4	.	TRBJ2-3	.	CASSLWIDTQYF	TGTGCCAGCAGTTTATGGATTGATACGCAGTATTTT
TRBV18	TRBD1	TRBJ1-1	.	CASSPMGQTNTEAFF	TGTGCCAGCTCCCCAATGGGACAGACGAACACTGAAGCTTTCTTT
TRBV24-1	.	TRBJ2-2	few	CATSSSRQGGTGELFF	TGTGCCACCAGTTCTTCCCGACAGGGAGGGACCGGGGAGCTGTTTTTT
TRBV24-1	.	TRBJ2-1	.	CATSGDTHEQFF	TGTGCCACCAGCGGGGACACCCATGAGCAGTTCTTC
TRBV24-1	.	TRBJ2-5	few	CATSEPDGQETQYF	TGTGCCACCAGTGAGCCTGACGGGCAAGAGACCCAGTACTTC
TRBV5-5	.	TRBJ2-3	many	CASSHGPSSTTDTQYF	TGTGCCAGCAGCCATGGGCCCTCCTCTACCACAGATACGCAGTATTTT
TRBV6-2/TRBV6-3	.	TRBJ2-1	few	CASRGGPIYNEQFF	TGTGCCAGCAGAGGGGGGCCCATTTACAATGAGCAGTTCTTC
TRBV5-1	.	TRBJ1-2	few	CASSHGQHYGYTF	TGCGCCAGCAGCCATGGACAGCACTATGGCTACACCTTC
TRBV25-1	.	TRBJ2-7	once	CASSEGLRDREQYF	TGTGCCAGCAGTGAGGGCCTCCGCGATAGGGAGCAGTACTTC
TRBV5-1	TRBD2	TRBJ2-7	.	CASSRQLAGPYEQYF	TGCGCCAGCAGCCGCCAACTAGCGGGGCCCTACGAGCAGTACTTC
TRBV12-3/TRBV12-4	.	TRBJ1-5	.	CASSSRGANQPQHF	TGTGCCAGCAGTTCGAGGGGGGCAAATCAGCCCCAGCATTTT
TRBV9	TRBD1	TRBJ2-7	many	CASSARGQASYEQYF	TGTGCCAGCAGCGCCAGGGGACAGGCCTCCTACGAGCAGTACTTC
TRBV10-2	.	TRBJ2-7	many	CASSESPPGTPVEQYF	TGCGCCAGCAGTGAGTCCCCTCCCGGGACGCCGGTCGAGCAGTACTTC